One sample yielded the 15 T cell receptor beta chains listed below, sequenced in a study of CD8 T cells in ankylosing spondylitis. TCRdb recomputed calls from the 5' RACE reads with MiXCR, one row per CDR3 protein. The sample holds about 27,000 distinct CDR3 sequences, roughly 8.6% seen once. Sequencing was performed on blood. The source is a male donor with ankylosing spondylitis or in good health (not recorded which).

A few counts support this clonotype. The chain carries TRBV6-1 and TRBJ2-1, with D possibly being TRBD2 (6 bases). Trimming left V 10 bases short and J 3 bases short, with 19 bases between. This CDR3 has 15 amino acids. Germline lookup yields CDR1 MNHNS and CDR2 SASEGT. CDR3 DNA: TGTGCCACGCATAGGGGACTCCAAGTCTACAATGAGCAGTTCTTC. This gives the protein CATHRGLQVYNEQFF.

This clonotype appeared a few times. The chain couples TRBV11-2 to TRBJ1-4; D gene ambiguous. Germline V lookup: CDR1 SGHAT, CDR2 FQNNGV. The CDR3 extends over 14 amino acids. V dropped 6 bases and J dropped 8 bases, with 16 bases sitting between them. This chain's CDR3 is CASRPRAAGEKLFF. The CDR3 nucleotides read TGTGCCAGCAGACCCCGGGCGGCGGGGGAAAAACTGTTTTTT.

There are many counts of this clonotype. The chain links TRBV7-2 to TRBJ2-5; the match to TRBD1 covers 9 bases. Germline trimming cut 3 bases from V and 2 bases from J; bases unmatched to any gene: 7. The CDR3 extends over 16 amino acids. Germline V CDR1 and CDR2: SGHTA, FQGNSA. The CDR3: CASSFSKGQGQETQYF. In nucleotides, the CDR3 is TGTGCCAGCAGCTTCAGCAAGGGACAGGGACAAGAGACCCAGTACTTC.

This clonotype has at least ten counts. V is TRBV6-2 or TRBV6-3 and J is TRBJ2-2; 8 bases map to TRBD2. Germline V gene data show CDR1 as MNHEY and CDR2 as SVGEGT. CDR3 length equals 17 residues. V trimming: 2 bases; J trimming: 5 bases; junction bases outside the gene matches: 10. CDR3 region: CASSYGTGGPGTGELFF. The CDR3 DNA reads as TGTGCCAGCAGTTACGGGACGGGAGGGCCAGGTACCGGGGAGCTGTTTTTT.

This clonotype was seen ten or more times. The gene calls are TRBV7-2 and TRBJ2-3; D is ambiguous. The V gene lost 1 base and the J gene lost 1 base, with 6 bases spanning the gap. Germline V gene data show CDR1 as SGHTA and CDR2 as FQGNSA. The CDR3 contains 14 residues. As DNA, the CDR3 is TGTGCCAGCAGCTTAGTCTCGGGCACAGATACGCAGTATTTT. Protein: CASSLVSGTDTQYF.

The CDR3 nucleotides read TGTGCCAGCAGCTTAGTCCTGCGGGAGGGGGATACGCAGTATTTT. Protein sequence: CASSLVLREGDTQYF. V and J are TRBV7-2 and TRBJ2-3, with TRBD2 matching 9 bases. The CDR3 consists of 15 residues. Germline V lookup: CDR1 SGHTA, CDR2 FQGNSA. After removal of 1 base from V and 6 bases from J, the junction contained 5 bases not matched to a gene.

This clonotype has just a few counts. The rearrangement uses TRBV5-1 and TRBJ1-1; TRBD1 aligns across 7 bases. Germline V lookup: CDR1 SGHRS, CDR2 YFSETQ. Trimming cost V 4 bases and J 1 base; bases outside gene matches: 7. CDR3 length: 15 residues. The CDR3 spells CASSITGVSNTEAFF. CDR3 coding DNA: TGCGCCAGCAGCATCACAGGGGTCTCGAACACTGAAGCTTTCTTT.

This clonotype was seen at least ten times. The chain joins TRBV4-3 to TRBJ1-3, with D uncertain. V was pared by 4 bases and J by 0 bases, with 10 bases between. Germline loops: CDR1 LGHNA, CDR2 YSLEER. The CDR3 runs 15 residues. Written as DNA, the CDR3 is TGCGCCAGCAGCCCAGTCCCTACCTCTGGAAACACCATATATTTT. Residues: CASSPVPTSGNTIYF.

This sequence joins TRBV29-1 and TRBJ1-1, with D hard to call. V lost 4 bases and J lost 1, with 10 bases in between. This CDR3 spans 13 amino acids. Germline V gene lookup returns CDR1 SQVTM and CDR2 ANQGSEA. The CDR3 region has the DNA TGCAGCGTTGGGGCATCGGCGAACACTGAAGCTTTCTTT. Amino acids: CSVGASANTEAFF.

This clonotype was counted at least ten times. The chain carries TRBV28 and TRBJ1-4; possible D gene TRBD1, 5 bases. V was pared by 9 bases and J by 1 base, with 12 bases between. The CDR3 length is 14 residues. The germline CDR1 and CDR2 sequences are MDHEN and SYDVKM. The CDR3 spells CASLRGLTNEKLFF. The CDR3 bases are TGTGCCAGTCTCCGGGGGTTAACTAATGAAAAACTGTTTTTT.

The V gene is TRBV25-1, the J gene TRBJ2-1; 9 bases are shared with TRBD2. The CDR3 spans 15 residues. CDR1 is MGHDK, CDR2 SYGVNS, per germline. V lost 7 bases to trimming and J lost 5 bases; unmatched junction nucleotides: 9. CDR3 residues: CASKGRLAEDNEQFF. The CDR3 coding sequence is TGTGCCAGCAAAGGGAGACTAGCGGAGGACAATGAGCAGTTCTTC. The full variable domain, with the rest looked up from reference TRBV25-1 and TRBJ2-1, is EADIYQTPRYLVIGTGKKITLECSQTMGHDKMYWYQQDPGMELHLIHYSYGVNSTEKGDLSSESTVSRIRTEHFPLTLESARPSHTSQYLCASKGRLAEDNEQFFGPGTRLTVL.

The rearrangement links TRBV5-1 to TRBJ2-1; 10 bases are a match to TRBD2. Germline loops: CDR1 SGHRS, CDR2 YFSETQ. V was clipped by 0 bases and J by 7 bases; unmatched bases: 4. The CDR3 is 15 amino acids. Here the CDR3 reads CASSLVSGRINEQFF. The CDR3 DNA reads TGCGCCAGCAGCTTGGTTAGCGGGAGGATAAATGAGCAGTTCTTC.

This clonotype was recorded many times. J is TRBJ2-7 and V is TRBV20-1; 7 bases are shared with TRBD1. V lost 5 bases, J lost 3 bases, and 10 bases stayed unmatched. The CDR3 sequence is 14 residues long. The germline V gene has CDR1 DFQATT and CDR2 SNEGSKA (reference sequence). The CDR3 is CSARRLDRDYEQYF. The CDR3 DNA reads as TGCAGTGCTCGCCGACTCGACAGGGACTACGAGCAGTACTTC.

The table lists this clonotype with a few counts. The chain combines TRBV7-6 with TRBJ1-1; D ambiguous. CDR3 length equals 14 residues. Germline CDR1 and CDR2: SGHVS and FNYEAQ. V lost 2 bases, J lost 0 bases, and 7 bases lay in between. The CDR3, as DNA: TGTGCCAGCAGCTTAAACGGCTTGAACACTGAAGCTTTCTTT. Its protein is CASSLNGLNTEAFF.

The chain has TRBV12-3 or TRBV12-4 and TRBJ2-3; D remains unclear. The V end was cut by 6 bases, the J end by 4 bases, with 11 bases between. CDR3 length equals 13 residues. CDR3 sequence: CASSIKNPDTQYF. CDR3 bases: TGTGCCAGCAGCATAAAAAACCCAGATACGCAGTATTTT.